This is a list of T cell receptor beta chains from one sample in a study of graft-versus-host responses after intestinal transplantation. Some clones are missing from TCRdb's copy, which holds only in-frame ones; the method was immunoSEQ multiplex PCR. The data contain 75,000 to 95,000 clones, 93% of them singletons. What these receptors recognize is not known. The specimen was unstimulated CD8+ T cells sorted from spleen or lymph node cells, collected before intestinal transplant. The receptors stem from a human donor who received an intestinal transplant. The CDR3 runs from the conserved cysteine through the conserved F or W. D genes are given only for firm matches. Some rows have no size entry. The others give once, few or many, or a class for an expanded clone.

length: 11
J: TRBJ2-7
D: .
V: TRBV20-1
size: .
CDR3: CSAKLVGEQYF
DNA: TGCAGTGCCAAACTAGTAGGCGAGCAGTACTTC

length: 14
J: TRBJ2-3
D: .
V: TRBV19
size: .
CDR3: CASNDREGTDTQYF
DNA: TGTGCCAGTAACGACAGGGAGGGCACAGATACGCAGTATTTT

length: 13
J: TRBJ2-7
D: .
V: TRBV27
size: few
CDR3: CASSYTGDYEQYF
DNA: TGTGCCAGCAGTTATACGGGAGACTACGAGCAGTACTTC

length: 13
J: TRBJ1-5
D: .
V: TRBV19
size: .
CDR3: CASSIAGGQPQHF
DNA: TGTGCCAGTAGTATTGCTGGAGGGCAGCCCCAGCATTTT

length: 16
J: TRBJ1-2
D: TRBD1
V: TRBV7-9
size: .
CDR3: CASSLGKQGAGYGYTF
DNA: TGTGCCAGCAGCTTAGGGAAACAGGGGGCCGGGTATGGCTACACCTTC

length: 14
J: TRBJ2-3
D: .
V: TRBV14
size: .
CDR3: CASSRPESTDTQYF
DNA: TGTGCCAGCAGCCGTCCCGAGAGCACAGATACGCAGTATTTT

length: 15
J: TRBJ2-1
D: TRBD1
V: TRBV7-2
size: .
CDR3: CASSPLQGWGNEQFF
DNA: TGTGCCAGCAGCCCCCTACAGGGGTGGGGCAATGAGCAGTTCTTC

length: 14
J: TRBJ1-2
D: .
V: TRBV5-6
size: .
CDR3: CASSIEQGVYGYTF
DNA: TGTGCCAGCAGCATCGAACAGGGAGTCTATGGCTACACCTTC

length: 18
J: TRBJ2-6
D: TRBD1
V: TRBV7-9
size: .
CDR3: CASSVLQGTGSGANVLTF
DNA: TGTGCCAGCAGCGTATTACAGGGGACAGGCTCTGGGGCCAACGTCCTGACTTTC

length: 15
J: TRBJ1-2
D: TRBD1
V: TRBV2
size: .
CDR3: CASSGEGTGLYGYTF
DNA: TGTGCCAGCAGTGGAGAAGGGACAGGGCTCTATGGCTACACCTTC

length: 17
J: TRBJ1-2
D: TRBD1
V: TRBV4-1
size: .
CDR3: CASSYKRGRREHYGYTF
DNA: TGCGCCAGCAGCTACAAGAGGGGGCGCAGGGAACACTATGGCTACACCTTC

length: 15
J: TRBJ2-5
D: TRBD1
V: TRBV27
size: .
CDR3: CASSLYRGDQETQYF
DNA: TGTGCCAGCAGTTTATACAGGGGAGACCAAGAGACCCAGTACTTC

length: 16
J: TRBJ1-2
D: TRBD1
V: TRBV4-3
size: .
CDR3: CASSQDPRGPNYGYTF
DNA: TGCGCCAGCAGCCAAGATCCCAGGGGGCCCAACTATGGCTACACCTTC

length: 14
J: TRBJ2-1
D: TRBD1
V: TRBV6-5
size: .
CDR3: CASSYGTGINEQFF
DNA: TGTGCCAGCAGTTACGGGACAGGGATCAATGAGCAGTTCTTC

length: 16
J: TRBJ2-3
D: .
V: TRBV6-1
size: .
CDR3: CASSEGTTSYTDTQYF
DNA: TGTGCCAGCAGTGAAGGGACTACGTCTTACACAGATACGCAGTATTTT

length: 15
J: TRBJ2-3
D: TRBD2
V: TRBV30
size: .
CDR3: CAWSHSGGVTDTQYF
DNA: TGTGCCTGGAGCCATAGCGGGGGGGTCACAGATACGCAGTATTTT

length: 15
J: TRBJ1-3
D: .
V: TRBV4-3
size: few
CDR3: CASSQEAASGNTIYF
DNA: TGCGCCAGCAGCCAAGAGGCGGCCTCTGGAAACACCATATATTTT

length: 17
J: TRBJ1-2
D: .
V: TRBV4-3
size: .
CDR3: CASSQEWAGSRLRGYTF
DNA: TGCGCCAGCAGCCAAGAGTGGGCAGGGTCGAGATTAAGAGGCTACACCTTC

length: 16
J: TRBJ2-3
D: TRBD2
V: TRBV9
size: .
CDR3: CASSVGGWVGTDTQYF
DNA: TGTGCCAGCAGCGTCGGGGGGTGGGTCGGCACAGATACGCAGTATTTT

length: 14
J: TRBJ2-7
D: .
V: TRBV11-2
size: .
CDR3: CASSLSAGIYEQYF
DNA: TGTGCCAGCAGCTTAAGTGCGGGGATCTACGAGCAGTACTTC

length: 13
J: TRBJ2-3
D: .
V: TRBV27
size: .
CDR3: CAIFVPGADTQYF
DNA: TGTGCCATCTTCGTTCCGGGGGCAGATACGCAGTATTTT

length: 15
J: TRBJ2-1
D: TRBD2
V: TRBV14
size: .
CDR3: CASSPRRGSENEQFF
DNA: TGTGCCAGCAGCCCAAGGCGGGGGTCAGAGAATGAGCAGTTCTTC

length: 17
J: TRBJ2-2
D: TRBD1
V: TRBV4-3
size: .
CDR3: CASSQVRAGGLAGELFF
DNA: TGCGCCAGCAGCCAAGTTCGGGCAGGGGGATTAGCCGGGGAGCTGTTTTTT

length: 15
J: TRBJ2-1
D: TRBD1
V: TRBV11-2
size: .
CDR3: CASSPGTGPHNEQFF
DNA: TGTGCCAGCAGCCCCGGGACAGGTCCACACAATGAGCAGTTCTTC

length: 14
J: TRBJ1-1
D: TRBD1
V: TRBV5-6
size: .
CDR3: CASSMDRDDTEAFF
DNA: TGTGCCAGCAGCATGGACAGGGATGACACTGAAGCTTTCTTT

length: 15
J: TRBJ1-4
D: .
V: TRBV30
size: .
CDR3: CAWSVGAQANEKLFF
DNA: TGTGCCTGGAGTGTGGGGGCGCAGGCTAATGAAAAACTGTTTTTT

length: 13
J: TRBJ1-1
D: .
V: TRBV5-6
size: few
CDR3: CASSVTQGTEAFF
DNA: TGTGCCAGCAGCGTAACCCAGGGGACTGAAGCTTTCTTT

length: 13
J: TRBJ1-2
D: TRBD1
V: TRBV27
size: .
CDR3: CASSPGTGEGYTF
DNA: TGTGCCAGCAGTCCCGGGACAGGGGAGGGCTACACCTTC

length: 14
J: TRBJ2-3
D: .
V: TRBV27
size: .
CDR3: CASSLYGAPDTQYF
DNA: TGTGCCAGCAGTTTATATGGGGCCCCAGATACGCAGTATTTT

length: 15
J: TRBJ2-7
D: TRBD2
V: TRBV11-3
size: .
CDR3: CASTLTSGGLYEQYF
DNA: TGTGCCAGCACCCTTACTAGCGGGGGGCTCTACGAGCAGTACTTC

length: 12
J: TRBJ1-1
D: .
V: TRBV10-2
size: .
CDR3: CASSEAASEAFF
DNA: TGCGCCAGCAGTGAGGCGGCCTCTGAAGCTTTCTTT

length: 14
J: TRBJ1-2
D: .
V: TRBV19
size: .
CDR3: CASSIDKSVYGYTF
DNA: TGTGCCAGTAGTATAGATAAAAGCGTCTATGGCTACACCTTC

length: 19
J: TRBJ2-1
D: TRBD2
V: TRBV7-2
size: once
CDR3: CASSLRAQPLAESRNEQFF
DNA: TGTGCCAGCAGCTTACGGGCCCAACCACTAGCGGAGTCCCGCAATGAGCAGTTCTTC

length: 11
J: TRBJ1-1
D: .
V: TRBV20-1
size: .
CDR3: CSGTGGTEAFF
DNA: TGCAGTGGAACCGGGGGTACTGAAGCTTTCTTT

length: 16
J: TRBJ2-3
D: .
V: TRBV4-2
size: .
CDR3: CASSQEGGAYTDTQYF
DNA: TGTGCCAGCAGCCAAGAAGGGGGTGCCTACACAGATACGCAGTATTTT

length: 18
J: TRBJ2-7
D: .
V: TRBV9
size: once
CDR3: CASSVAPSRRDLPYEQYF
DNA: TGTGCCAGCAGCGTAGCTCCCAGTAGGAGAGACCTACCGTACGAGCAGTACTTC

length: 15
J: TRBJ1-6
D: .
V: TRBV7-2
size: .
CDR3: CASSQGSGYNSPLHF
DNA: TGTGCCAGCAGCCAGGGGTCGGGATATAATTCACCCCTCCACTTT

length: 16
J: TRBJ2-1
D: TRBD2
V: TRBV4-3
size: .
CDR3: CASSQVSGGAYNEQFF
DNA: TGCGCCAGCAGCCAAGTTAGCGGGGGGGCATACAATGAGCAGTTCTTC

length: 14
J: TRBJ2-7
D: .
V: TRBV9
size: once
CDR3: CASSPGRSGYEQYF
DNA: TGTGCCAGCAGCCCAGGGAGGTCAGGGTACGAGCAGTACTTC

length: 13
J: TRBJ2-3
D: TRBD2
V: TRBV27
size: .
CDR3: CASSPGGIDTQYF
DNA: TGTGCCAGCAGTCCCGGGGGGATAGATACGCAGTATTTT

length: 16
J: TRBJ2-3
D: TRBD1
V: TRBV4-1
size: .
CDR3: CASSHPPGTGTDTQYF
DNA: TGCGCCAGCAGCCACCCCCCCGGGACAGGGACAGATACGCAGTATTTT

length: 16
J: TRBJ1-2
D: TRBD1
V: TRBV4-1
size: once
CDR3: CASSQDPGTVNYGYTF
DNA: TGCGCCAGCAGCCAAGATCCCGGGACAGTGAACTATGGCTACACCTTC

length: 16
J: TRBJ2-3
D: .
V: TRBV7-8
size: .
CDR3: CASSPPSNKLTDTQYF
DNA: TGTGCCAGCAGCCCCCCTAGCAACAAGCTCACAGATACGCAGTATTTT

length: 14
J: TRBJ1-2
D: TRBD1
V: TRBV7-9
size: .
CDR3: CASSRSTGIYGYTF
DNA: TGTGCCAGCAGCAGATCGACAGGGATCTATGGCTACACCTTC

length: 13
J: TRBJ2-7
D: .
V: TRBV27
size: .
CDR3: CASSSGQYYEQYF
DNA: TGTGCCAGCTCTTCGGGACAATATTACGAGCAGTACTTC

length: 13
J: TRBJ1-1
D: .
V: TRBV25-1
size: .
CDR3: CASLGGASTEAFF
DNA: TGTGCCAGCCTTGGAGGGGCGAGCACTGAAGCTTTCTTT

length: 17
J: TRBJ2-7
D: TRBD1
V: TRBV7-9
size: once
CDR3: CASSSKTPRDSSYEQYF
DNA: TGTGCCAGCAGCTCAAAAACTCCCCGGGACAGCTCCTACGAGCAGTACTTC

length: 11
J: TRBJ2-3
D: .
V: TRBV7-8
size: .
CDR3: CATPVKGGQYF
DNA: TGTGCCACCCCTGTCAAGGGAGGGCAGTATTTT

length: 14
J: TRBJ2-3
D: .
V: TRBV9
size: .
CDR3: CASSAYTSTDTQYF
DNA: TGTGCCAGCAGCGCGTATACTAGCACAGATACGCAGTATTTT

length: 14
J: TRBJ1-2
D: TRBD1
V: TRBV4-3
size: .
CDR3: CASSQDTGGYGYTF
DNA: TGCGCCAGCAGCCAAGATACAGGGGGATATGGCTACACCTTC

length: 15
J: TRBJ1-4
D: .
V: TRBV7-9
size: .
CDR3: CASSSIVSTNEKLFF
DNA: TGTGCCAGCAGCTCGATAGTTTCAACTAATGAAAAACTGTTTTTT

length: 16
J: TRBJ1-1
D: .
V: TRBV7-8
size: .
CDR3: CASSVLRGGQNTEAFF
DNA: TGTGCCAGCAGCGTTCTCCGCGGGGGACAGAACACTGAAGCTTTCTTT

length: 14
J: TRBJ2-7
D: TRBD1
V: TRBV6-5
size: .
CDR3: CASRSWTGSYEQYF
DNA: TGTGCCAGCAGAAGCTGGACAGGGAGCTACGAGCAGTACTTC

length: 13
J: TRBJ2-5
D: .
V: TRBV9
size: .
CDR3: CASSSTVGETQYF
DNA: TGTGCCAGCAGCTCCACAGTCGGAGAGACCCAGTACTTC

length: 15
J: TRBJ1-3
D: .
V: TRBV2
size: few
CDR3: CASSALTGAENTIYF
DNA: TGTGCCAGCAGTGCCTTAACAGGAGCCGAAAACACCATATATTTT

length: 15
J: TRBJ1-1
D: TRBD1
V: TRBV25-1
size: .
CDR3: CASSESMGQVPEAFF
DNA: TGTGCCAGCAGTGAATCCATGGGACAGGTACCTGAAGCTTTCTTT

length: 15
J: TRBJ1-6
D: .
V: TRBV2
size: few
CDR3: CASSEAGSYNSPLHF
DNA: TGTGCCAGCAGTGAGGCAGGGTCCTATAATTCACCCCTCCACTTT